The source of this T cell receptor beta chain is a study of blood T cell repertoires in COVID-19. TCRdb's copy holds only in-frame clones and misses some; the assay was immunoSEQ multiplex PCR. Among roughly 180,000 clones listed, around 74% were seen once. Trimming removed 4 bases at V and 1 base at J, with 15 bases between. The CDR3 is 16 residues long. CDR1 is SGHDN, CDR2 FVKESK, per germline. Enrolment of Seattle patients took place during active infection, and they were followed longitudinally. The source material was peripheral blood. The chain links TRBV14 to TRBJ2-3; D perhaps matches TRBD2 (6 bases). The clonotype was recovered from a woman between 55 and 75 years old with COVID-19, enrolled during active disease. In DNA form, the CDR3 reads TGTGCCAGCAGCCCTCTCGGCGGGGAAGGCACAGATACGCAGTATTTT. Its translation is CASSPLGGEGTDTQYF.